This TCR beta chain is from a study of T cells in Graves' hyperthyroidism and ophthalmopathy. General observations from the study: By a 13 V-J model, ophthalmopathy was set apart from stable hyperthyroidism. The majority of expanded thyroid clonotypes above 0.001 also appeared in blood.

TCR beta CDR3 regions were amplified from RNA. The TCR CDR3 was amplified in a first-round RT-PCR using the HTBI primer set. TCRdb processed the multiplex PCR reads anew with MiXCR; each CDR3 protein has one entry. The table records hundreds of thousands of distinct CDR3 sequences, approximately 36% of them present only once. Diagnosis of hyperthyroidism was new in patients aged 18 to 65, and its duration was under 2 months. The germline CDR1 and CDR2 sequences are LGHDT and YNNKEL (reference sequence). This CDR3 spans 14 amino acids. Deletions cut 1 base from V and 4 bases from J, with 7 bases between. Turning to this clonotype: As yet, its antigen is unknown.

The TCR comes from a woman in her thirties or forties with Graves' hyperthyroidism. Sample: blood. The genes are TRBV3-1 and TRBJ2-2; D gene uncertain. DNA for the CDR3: TGTGCCAGCAGCCAAGCAGGAACCACCGGGGAGCTGTTTTTT. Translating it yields CASSQAGTTGELFF.